Below, 16 T cell receptor beta chains from the same sample are listed, as sequenced in a study of naive and memory T cell subsets. Study results and limitations: Especially in CD8 cells, naive repertoires contained a few larger clonotypes, possibly CD45RA-re-expressing memory cells.

Both TRBC1 and TRBC2 were covered by a beta constant-region primer of two equimolar oligonucleotides. Ligated cDNA was amplified by four rounds of PCR with nested alpha and beta constant-region primers and SP2. One entry per CDR3 protein results from TCRdb running MiXCR on the UMI-ligation and nested PCR reads. The sample records over 130,000 distinct CDR3 sequences, approximately 20% being singletons. Their target antigens are unknown. The sample consisted of naive CD8+ T cells from blood. The receptor set was obtained from a human donor in good health.

J is TRBJ2-3 and V is TRBV9; 8 nucleotides line up with TRBD1. The CDR3 covers 14 residues. V lost 3 bases to trimming and J lost 5 bases; unmatched junction nucleotides: 5. CDR1 and CDR2 from the germline V gene are SGDLS and YYNGEE. The CDR3 protein is CASSEDRALDTQYF. The CDR3 DNA reads TGTGCCAGCAGCGAGGACAGGGCGTTAGATACGCAGTATTTT.

The chain links TRBV5-1 to TRBJ2-2; no clear D gene. In germline, CDR1 is SGHRS, CDR2 YFSETQ. The CDR3 spans 15 residues. V shed 2 bases and J shed 5 bases, with 13 bases lying between them. The CDR3: CASSFEVTRTGELFF. Here the CDR3 DNA reads TGCGCCAGCAGCTTCGAGGTGACAAGGACCGGGGAGCTGTTTTTT.

For this clonotype: This may come from a read error, since a much larger clone is one base off. The chain employs TRBV28 and TRBJ2-1; 10 bases agree with TRBD2. J gave up 8 bases and V 6 bases, and 7 bases lay outside the gene matches. The CDR3 runs to 14 residues. CDR1 and CDR2 (germline): MDHEN, SYDVKM. This CDR3 reads CASSLAGVQYEQFF. In DNA form, the CDR3 reads TGTGCCAGCAGCCTAGCGGGAGTTCAGTATGAGCAGTTCTTC.

The gene calls are TRBV27 and TRBJ2-1; the match to TRBD1 covers 7 bases. CDR1 MNHEY and CDR2 SMNVEV come from the germline V gene (reference sequence). After removal of 7 bases from V and 0 bases from J, the junction contained 9 bases not matched to a gene. The CDR3 has 16 amino acids. The CDR3, as DNA: TGTGCCAGCAAAAGACAGGGTCAGAGCTCCTACAATGAGCAGTTCTTC. Amino acids: CASKRQGQSSYNEQFF.

This rearrangement joins TRBV12-3 or TRBV12-4 to TRBJ2-1; D not certain. Trimming removed 3 bases from V and 10 bases from J, with 7 bases in between. CDR3 size: 11 residues. In nucleotides, the CDR3 is TGTGCCAGCAGTTTTAGTGGAGAGCAGTTCTTC. Translated, it gives CASSFSGEQFF.

This clonotype came up a few times. This chain links TRBV29-1 with TRBJ2-3; D is uncertain. There are 18 residues in the CDR3. The germline V gene has CDR1 SQVTM and CDR2 ANQGSEA. Trimming stripped 3 bases from V and 0 bases from J, with 22 bases between. The CDR3 reads CSVERIQQEDHSTDTQYF. CDR3 nucleotides: TGCAGCGTTGAGAGGATACAGCAGGAAGACCATAGCACAGATACGCAGTATTTT.

In DNA, the CDR3 is TGTGCCAGCAGCTTAATTCCGGGGCTAATCCCCTACACCTTC. It specifies CASSLIPGLIPYTF. The J gene is TRBJ1-2, the V gene TRBV7-9, with D maybe TRBD1 (5 bases). This CDR3 has 14 residues. V was cut by 2 bases and J by 10 bases, with 17 bases left in between. Germline CDR1 and CDR2: SEHNR and FQNEAQ (reference sequence). The full variable domain, its missing parts supplied by reference TRBV7-9 and TRBJ1-2, is DTGVSQNPRHKITKRGQNVTFRCDPISEHNRLYWYRQTLGQGPEFLTYFQNEAQLEKSRLLSDRFSAERPKGSFSTLEIQRTEQGDSAMYLCASSLIPGLIPYTFGSGTRLTVV.

This clonotype occurred a few times. The rearrangement uses TRBV29-1 and TRBJ2-7; 9 bases match TRBD2. Germline V gives CDR1 SQVTM, CDR2 ANQGSEA. This CDR3 has 14 residues. Trimming at V came to 1 base and at J to 1 base, leaving 2 bases not matched to a gene. The CDR3 here is CSVEGLADSYEQYF. The CDR3 bases are TGCAGCGTTGAAGGACTAGCGGATTCCTACGAGCAGTACTTC.

The chain couples TRBV19 to TRBJ2-1; D call uncertain. V shed 2 bases and J shed 7 bases, with 6 bases lying between them. Per germline, CDR1 LNHDA and CDR2 SQIVND (reference sequence). The CDR3 contains 12 residues. The CDR3 nucleotides are TGTGCCAGTAGTATATCAGCTAATGAGCAGTTCTTC. It encodes CASSISANEQFF.

J is TRBJ2-1 and V is TRBV15, with 10 bases matching TRBD2. Germline trimming cut 8 bases from V and 9 bases from J; bases unmatched to any gene: 10. The germline V gene has CDR1 LNHNV and CDR2 YYDKDF (reference sequence). This CDR3 region has 14 residues. The CDR3 sequence: CATSGTSVIPEQFF. In DNA form, the CDR3 reads TGTGCCACCTCAGGGACTAGCGTCATCCCTGAGCAGTTCTTC.

This clonotype occurred a few times. The chain recombines TRBV6-5 with TRBJ2-7; weak D call: TRBD2 (6 bases). CDR1 and CDR2 (germline): MNHEY, SVGAGI. V lost 6 bases and J lost 2, with 17 bases in between. The CDR3 totals 15 residues. The CDR3 DNA follows: TGTGCCAGCAGACTGAGGGACTGGGGGACCTACGAGCAGTACTTC. The encoded protein is CASRLRDWGTYEQYF.

This clonotype was detected only a few times. J is TRBJ1-5 and V is TRBV6-1; D ambiguous. The V end lost 1 base, the J end lost 15 bases, and 19 bases lay between the germline ends. Germline values: CDR1 MNHNS, CDR2 SASEGT. The CDR3 loop spans 14 amino acids. The CDR3 region is CASSEVLGSADRHF. DNA for the CDR3: TGTGCCAGCAGTGAAGTCCTAGGTTCGGCAGACCGGCATTTT.

The J gene is TRBJ2-1, the V gene TRBV29-1; D unclear. Germline assignment: CDR1 SQVTM and CDR2 ANQGSEA. This CDR3 region has 12 residues. Trimming pared 0 bases from V and 8 bases from J, leaving 8 bases between. CDR3 region: CSVEDRVYEQFF. The CDR3, as DNA: TGCAGCGTTGAAGATCGGGTGTATGAGCAGTTCTTC.

This clonotype was counted a few times. This chain connects TRBV19 to TRBJ2-1, with D unresolved. CDR1 and CDR2 (germline): LNHDA, SQIVND (reference sequence). The CDR3 is 14 residues long. V was shortened by 6 bases and J by 0 bases, with 9 bases between the two germline ends. The CDR3 coding sequence is TGTGCCAGTAGCACACTGGGCTCCTACAATGAGCAGTTCTTC. This encodes CASSTLGSYNEQFF.

This clonotype has at least ten counts. The CDR3 spells CASSFGYNEQFF. In nucleotides, the CDR3 is TGTGCCAGCAGCTTCGGGTACAATGAGCAGTTCTTC. The chain carries TRBV27 and TRBJ2-1; D gene uncertain. Germline assignment: CDR1 MNHEY and CDR2 SMNVEV (reference sequence). The length of the CDR3 is 12 residues. V was pared by 6 bases and J by 4 bases, with 7 bases between.

The rearrangement joins TRBV27 to TRBJ2-1; D remains unclear. From germline, CDR1 is MNHEY and CDR2 SMNVEV (reference sequence). The V end lost 7 bases, the J end lost 8 bases, and 15 bases lay between the germline ends. The length of the CDR3 is 13 residues. In DNA, the CDR3 is TGTGCCAGCACCATAAGTCCCCTCTATGAGCAGTTCTTC. Translation: CASTISPLYEQFF.